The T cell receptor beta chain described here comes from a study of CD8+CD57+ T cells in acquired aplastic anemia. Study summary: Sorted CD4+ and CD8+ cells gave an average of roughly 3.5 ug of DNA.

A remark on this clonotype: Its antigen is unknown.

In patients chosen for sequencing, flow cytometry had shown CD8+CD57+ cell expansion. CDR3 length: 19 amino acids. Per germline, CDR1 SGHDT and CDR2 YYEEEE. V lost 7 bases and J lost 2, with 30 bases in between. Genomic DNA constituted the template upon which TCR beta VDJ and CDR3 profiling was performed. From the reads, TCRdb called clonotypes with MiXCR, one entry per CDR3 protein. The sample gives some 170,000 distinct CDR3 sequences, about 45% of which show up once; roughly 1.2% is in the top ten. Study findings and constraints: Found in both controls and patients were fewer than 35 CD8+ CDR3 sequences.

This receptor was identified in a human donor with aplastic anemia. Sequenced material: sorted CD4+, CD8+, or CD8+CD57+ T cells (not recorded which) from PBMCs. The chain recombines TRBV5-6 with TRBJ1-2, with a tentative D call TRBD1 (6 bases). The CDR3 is CASRQYRWGAPPLNYGYTF. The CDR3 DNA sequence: TGTGCCAGCCGCCAGTATAGGTGGGGGGCACCCCCTCTCAACTATGGCTACACCTTC. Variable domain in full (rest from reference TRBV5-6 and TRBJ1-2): DAGVTQSPTHLIKTRGQQVTLRCSPKSGHDTVSWYQQALGQGPQFIFQYYEEEERQRGNFPDRFSGHQFPNYSSELNVNALLLGDSALYLCASRQYRWGAPPLNYGYTFGSGTRLTVV.